Below are 14 T cell receptor beta chains sequenced from a single sample in a study of T cells in Graves' hyperthyroidism and ophthalmopathy. The TCR beta CDR3 regions underwent amplification using RNA transcripts as the source. Primed by the HTBI set, a first-round RT-PCR was run on the TCR CDR3. TCRdb fed the multiplex PCR reads into MiXCR, producing one record per CDR3 protein. The data hold just over 550,000 distinct CDR3 sequences, with more than 45% observed a single time. Sequencing was performed on peripheral blood or thyroid tissue (not recorded which). The receptors derive from a woman under 30 with Graves' hyperthyroidism.

About this clonotype itself: The germline gene is not matched at one end of the junction; a read error may be the cause. V and J are TRBV7-3 and TRBJ1-5, with D hard to call. The germline V gene encodes CDR1 SGHTA and CDR2 FQGTGA. This CDR3 contains 15 residues. The DNA for the CDR3 is TGCGCCAGCAGCCAACGGTTAGGAGGCAATCAGCCCCAGCATTTT. Protein: CASSQRLGGNQPQHF.

This clonotype has just a few counts. This chain connects TRBV2 to TRBJ1-6; D is undetermined. V was shortened by 3 bases and J by 9 bases, with 6 bases between the two germline ends. The CDR3 runs 12 residues. The germline V gene has CDR1 SNHLY and CDR2 FYNNEI. DNA for the CDR3: TGTGCCAGCAGTGAGGCGGGTTCACCCCTCCACTTT. It encodes CASSEAGSPLHF.

The rearrangement links TRBV7-6 to TRBJ1-2; no firm D call. The CDR3 covers 15 residues. Trimming pared 0 bases from V and 0 bases from J, leaving 8 bases between. Per germline, CDR1 SGHVS and CDR2 FNYEAQ. The CDR3 region is CASSLAQYPNYGYTF. The CDR3 nucleotides read TGTGCCAGCAGCTTAGCGCAGTATCCTAACTATGGCTACACCTTC.

Turning to this clonotype: This may be a read error: a much more frequent sequence differs by one nucleotide. The chain links TRBV25-1 to TRBJ1-2; unclear D gene. The germline V gene has CDR1 MGHDK and CDR2 SYGVNS. This CDR3 has 14 residues. This CDR3 reads CASSVAPGPYGHTF. The CDR3, as DNA: TGTGCCAGCAGCGTAGCCCCTGGTCCCTATGGCCACACCTTC.

This clonotype was observed a few times. The rearrangement uses TRBV12-3 or TRBV12-4 and TRBJ2-7; 8 bases line up with TRBD2. V shed 3 bases and J 4 bases; nucleotides not matched to a gene: 8. This CDR3 contains 15 residues. This CDR3 reads CASSLVSGRWYEQYF. Here the CDR3 DNA reads TGTGCCAGCAGTTTGGTGAGCGGGAGATGGTACGAGCAGTACTTC.

The chain recombines TRBV9 with TRBJ1-1, with 9 bases matching TRBD1. The J segment lost 4 bases and the V segment lost 0 bases, leaving 7 bases of the junction unmatched. This CDR3 region has 16 residues. Germline loops: CDR1 SGDLS, CDR2 YYNGEE. CDR3 bases: TGTGCCAGCAGCGTAGGTAGCGGGACAGGGACCACTGAAGCTTTCTTT. It translates to CASSVGSGTGTTEAFF.

This clonotype occurred many times. The rearrangement joins TRBV29-1 to TRBJ1-1; D unresolved. The CDR3 has 13 amino acids. V was cut by 3 bases and J by 0 bases, with 8 bases left in between. Looked up from germline, CDR1 is SQVTM and CDR2 is ANQGSEA. Here the CDR3 DNA reads TGCAGCGTTGACGGCCCCCTGAACACTGAAGCTTTCTTT. This gives the protein CSVDGPLNTEAFF.

In its sample, this clonotype was seen many times. The J gene is TRBJ2-7, the V gene TRBV5-1; TRBD1 is a possible D gene (5 bases). Per germline, CDR1 SGHRS and CDR2 YFSETQ. Trimming left V 5 bases short and J 3 bases short, with 9 bases between. The CDR3 loop spans 12 amino acids. The CDR3 here is CASRPTDYEQYF. CDR3 nucleotides: TGCGCCAGCAGACCGACAGACTACGAGCAGTACTTC.

This clonotype has ten or more counts. The chain couples TRBV7-8 to TRBJ1-1; D ambiguous. Trimming cost V 2 bases and J 2 bases, with 15 bases left between them. The CDR3 loop spans 16 amino acids. CDR1 and CDR2 from the germline V gene are SGHVS and FQNEAQ. The CDR3 protein is CASSLPRHLGNTEAFF. The CDR3 DNA follows: TGTGCCAGCAGCTTACCCCGGCACCTCGGTAACACTGAAGCTTTCTTT.

The chain recombines TRBV7-8 with TRBJ1-5; D gene unclear. Trimming shortened V by 2 bases and J by 6 bases, and 14 bases separated the two germline ends. CDR1 is SGHVS and CDR2 is FQNEAQ in the germline V gene. The CDR3 contains 15 residues. Here the CDR3 DNA reads TGTGCCAGCAGCTTAAGTTTCGGGTTGACTCAGCCCCAGCATTTT. Its translation is CASSLSFGLTQPQHF.

V gene TRBV20-1 combines with J gene TRBJ2-7; D possibly matches TRBD1 or TRBD2 (5 bases each). Deletions cut 3 bases from V and 0 bases from J, with 12 bases between. CDR3 length: 14 residues. CDR1 DFQATT and CDR2 SNEGSKA come from the germline V gene (reference sequence). The CDR3, as DNA: TGCAGTGCTAGTGGGGACGGGGCCTCCTACGAGCAGTACTTC. Residues: CSASGDGASYEQYF.

The rearrangement links TRBV12-3 or TRBV12-4 to TRBJ2-5, with 10 bases lining up with TRBD1. With V trimmed by 5 bases and J by 5 bases, 5 bases remained unmatched. The CDR3 totals 14 residues. CDR3 nucleotide sequence: TGTGCCAGCAGTCCTATGGGACAGGGGGAGACCCAGTACTTC. It yields the protein CASSPMGQGETQYF.

In the case of this clonotype: A much larger clonotype is one base distant, so this may be a read error. V usage is TRBV25-1 and J usage is TRBJ1-2, with D possibly TRBD1 on 6 matching bases. The germline V gene encodes CDR1 MGHDK and CDR2 SYGVNS. There are 15 residues in the CDR3. Trimming removed 3 bases from V and 7 bases from J, with 18 bases in between. The CDR3 is CASSDHDRPGGGYTF. DNA for the CDR3: TGTGCCAGCAGTGACCACGACAGGCCGGGAGGTGGCTACACCTTC.

The CDR3 sequence: CASSLGVGGYEQYF. In nucleotides, the CDR3 is TGTGCCAGCAGCTTGGGAGTAGGGGGATACGAGCAGTACTTC. The rearrangement joins TRBV11-2 to TRBJ2-7; the D gene is possibly TRBD1 (6 bases). Trimming removed 3 bases from V and 4 bases from J, with 13 bases in between. Germline-derived CDR1 and CDR2 are SGHAT and FQNNGV. The CDR3 covers 14 residues.